Here is one T cell receptor beta chain with its context. Its antigen remains unidentified. The data are from a study of a mutant IDH1 vaccine in newly diagnosed glioma. Study-wide context: Radiotherapy, temozolomide, or both had been given previously, and both were given to most.

Sample time point: week 35, safety follow-up. A single vaccine dose contained 300 ug of mutant IDH1 20-mer peptide, and topical imiquimod was used with it. After removal of 4 bases from V and 7 bases from J, the junction contained 13 bases not matched to a gene. The CDR3 length is 16 residues. Germline CDR1 reads SGHKS; CDR2 reads YYEKEE (reference sequence). Sequencing used immunoSEQ multiplex PCR; TCRdb keeps in-frame clones, though not all of them. The sample shows approximately 66,000 clones, around 84% of them seen only once. The gene calls are TRBV5-5 and TRBJ2-7; TRBD2 matches at 11 bases. The receptor was isolated from a man younger than 45 with glioma. Sequenced material: PBMCs, taken from a glioma patient whose treatment included an IDH1 peptide vaccine. The CDR3 DNA reads as TGTGCCAGCAGCGTAGGACTAGCGGGTTCCTTAGAGGAGCAGTACTTC. Protein sequence: CASSVGLAGSLEEQYF.